The T cell receptor (beta chain) described here comes from a study of blood T cells in healthy people across ages. Broader study findings: Long-lived and aged donors differed, with more naive CD4+ cells and higher diversity in the long-lived.

A second PCR, run for about 7 to 11 cycles, used a sample-barcoded 5' primer plus a J-beta primer mix. TCRdb redid the calling of the 5' RACE reads with MiXCR, one entry per CDR3 protein. The sample contains around 970,000 distinct CDR3 sequences, roughly 51% of which appear only once. The CDR3 spans 14 residues. Germline V gene data show CDR1 as SEHNR and CDR2 as FQNEAQ (reference sequence). In regard to this clonotype: What it binds is not known. Sequence at one end of the junction differs from germline and may be a read error.

Researchers isolated at least 6.5 million PBMCs per sample. This receptor was obtained from an older woman in good health. Sequenced sample: blood. V is TRBV7-9 and J is TRBJ2-7; a weak D match, TRBD2 (5 bases). The CDR3 sequence is CAGSLERGSYEQYF. Here the CDR3 DNA reads TGTGCCGGCAGCCTCGAACGGGGATCCTACGAGCAGTACTTC.